This TCR beta chain is from a study of CD8 T cells in ankylosing spondylitis. General study results and limits: Certain motif variants had earlier been reported in reactive arthritis synovial fluid and blood. Clones linked with disease were CD8+ and fairly uncommon in the peripheral blood.

Generation of TCR beta libraries employed quantitative 5'-RACE incorporating molecular barcodes. TCRdb reprocessed the 5' RACE reads with MiXCR, giving one entry per CDR3 protein. The repertoire consists of around 250,000 distinct CDR3 sequences, with around a tenth occurring once and the leading ten covering about 6.8%. The table lists this clonotype with many counts. Its antigen remains unknown. The CDR3 length is 14 residues. With 5 bases removed from V and 6 bases from J, the gap between germline ends came to 16 bases. The rearrangement uses TRBV12-3 or TRBV12-4 and TRBJ1-1; D is ambiguous. Source material: blood, either unsorted or a sorted T cell fraction (not recorded which). This TCR came from a male donor with ankylosing spondylitis or in good health (not recorded which). CDR3 residues: CASSQRSGIAEAFF. The CDR3 nucleotides are TGTGCCAGCAGTCAGAGGTCGGGGATCGCTGAAGCTTTCTTT.